The 9 T cell receptor beta chains listed next were all sequenced from one sample in a study of CD8 T cells in Susac syndrome. When the RNA was reverse transcribed, random hexamers were used with an input of about 0.45 to 1 ug. TCRdb redid the calling of the immunoSEQ multiplex PCR reads with MiXCR, one entry per CDR3 protein. The sample includes tens of thousands of distinct CDR3 sequences, roughly 90% of them seen just once. What was sequenced was CD8+ T cells from PBMCs. The origin of the receptors is a human donor with multiple sclerosis.

The genes are TRBV6-6 and TRBJ2-7, with D tentatively TRBD1 or TRBD2 (5 bases each). V lost 8 bases and J 3 bases, leaving 8 bases between the germline ends. The germline V gene has CDR1 MNHNY and CDR2 SVGAGI (reference sequence). This CDR3 is built from 11 residues. The CDR3 region has the DNA TGTGCCAGCCTTGGGGGCTACGAGCAGTACTTC. It translates to CASLGGYEQYF.

The genes are TRBV6-5 and TRBJ2-5; 7 bases are a match to TRBD1. After removal of 2 bases from V and 0 bases from J, the junction contained 3 bases not matched to a gene. The CDR3 sequence is 15 residues long. From germline, CDR1 is MNHEY and CDR2 SVGAGI. DNA of the CDR3: TGTGCCAGCAGTTACGGGACAGAGTACCAAGAGACCCAGTACTTC. It translates to CASSYGTEYQETQYF.

This chain connects TRBV28 to TRBJ2-1, with TRBD1 as a possible D gene (6 bases). Per germline, CDR1 MDHEN and CDR2 SYDVKM. V dropped 5 bases and J dropped 3 bases, with 14 bases sitting between them. CDR3 length equals 15 residues. The CDR3 spells CASSPRQDSYNEQFF. CDR3 DNA: TGTGCCAGCAGTCCGCGACAGGACAGCTACAATGAGCAGTTCTTC.

This clonotype came up a few times. The chain carries TRBV19 and TRBJ1-5; D unresolved. The CDR3 extends over 15 amino acids. CDR1 is LNHDA and CDR2 is SQIVND in the germline V gene (reference sequence). V dropped 6 bases and J dropped 1 base, with 13 bases sitting between them. This CDR3 is CASRWGGRSNQPQHF. CDR3 DNA sequence: TGTGCCAGTAGATGGGGAGGGAGAAGCAATCAGCCCCAGCATTTT. Using reference TRBV19 and TRBJ1-5 for the parts outside the CDR3, the full variable domain is DGGITQSPKYLFRKEGQNVTLSCEQNLNHDAMYWYRQDPGQGLRLIYYSQIVNDFQKGDIAEGYSVSREKKESFPLTVTSAQKNPTAFYLCASRWGGRSNQPQHFGDGTRLSIL.

The rearrangement uses TRBV6-6 and TRBJ2-1, with D possibly TRBD1 on 6 matching bases. Looked up from germline, CDR1 is MNHNY and CDR2 is SVGAGI (reference sequence). With 6 bases removed from V and 4 bases from J, the gap between germline ends came to 16 bases. CDR3 length: 15 residues. The CDR3 here is CASSWDMQGYNEQFF. The CDR3 DNA sequence: TGTGCCAGCAGCTGGGACATGCAAGGATACAATGAGCAGTTCTTC.

The chain joins TRBV12-3 or TRBV12-4 to TRBJ2-1; D not resolved. The CDR3 runs to 15 residues. Trimming cost V 6 bases and J 9 bases, with 21 bases left between them. The CDR3 reads CASSSTVEALGEQFF. CDR3 nucleotide sequence: TGTGCCAGCAGCTCGACGGTAGAAGCGCTGGGTGAGCAGTTCTTC.

V gene TRBV6-2 or TRBV6-3 combines with J gene TRBJ1-2; no definite D call. The CDR3 is 16 amino acids. The V end lost 7 bases, the J end lost 2 bases, and 20 bases lay between the germline ends. In germline, CDR1 is MNHEY, CDR2 SVGEGT. CDR3 bases: TGTGCCAGCACCGATACCCTCCTCTTGGGGAACTATGGCTACACCTTC. Translated, it gives CASTDTLLLGNYGYTF.

The chain combines TRBV20-1 with TRBJ1-1; no clear D. The ends were cut back, 2 bases at V and 3 bases at J, with 10 bases in the middle. The CDR3 loop spans 13 amino acids. Germline V CDR1 and CDR2: DFQATT, SNEGSKA (reference sequence). CDR3 amino acids: CSARRGLDTEAFF. The CDR3 coding sequence is TGCAGTGCTAGACGTGGGCTCGACACTGAAGCTTTCTTT.

The chain combines TRBV21-1 with TRBJ2-4. TRBV21-1 is a pseudogene segment. There are 15 residues in the CDR3. The CDR3 sequence is CASSKGGSAKNIQYF. The CDR3 nucleotides read TGTGCCAGCAGCAAAGGGGGTTCCGCCAAAAACATTCAGTACTTC.